A single sample gave rise to the 9 T cell receptor beta chains below, sequenced in a study of patients and donors after allogeneic stem cell transplantation. A single record per CDR3 protein comes from TCRdb applying MiXCR to the RT-PCR reads. The sample holds around 170,000 distinct CDR3 sequences, nearly 25% seen once. Sample: blood, either unsorted or a sorted T cell fraction (not recorded which). The receptors shown here come from a human donor who was either an allogeneic HSCT recipient or a stem cell or donor lymphocyte infusion donor (not recorded which). It is not recorded whose cells these are; they may come from a transplant donor.

J is TRBJ2-7 and V is TRBV12-3 or TRBV12-4; D is uncertain. V was trimmed by 4 bases and J by 0 bases, leaving 7 bases between them. The CDR3 contains 13 residues. CDR3 sequence (DNA): TGTGCCAGCAGTTGGCACATCTCCTACGAGCAGTACTTC. This translates into CASSWHISYEQYF.

This clonotype occurred many times. The chain combines TRBV27 with TRBJ1-1, with no clear D. CDR3 length: 16 residues. The germline gives CDR1 MNHEY, CDR2 SMNVEV (reference sequence). V lost 3 bases, J lost 3 bases, and 17 bases lay in between. The CDR3 DNA reads as TGTGCCAGCAGTTTGAAGGAGGGTCGGCGTTACACTGAAGCTTTCTTT. This encodes CASSLKEGRRYTEAFF.

In its sample, this clonotype was seen a few times. The chain couples TRBV6-2 or TRBV6-3 to TRBJ1-5, with a possible D match to TRBD1 (6 bases). V was clipped by 8 bases and J by 7 bases, with 12 bases between them. CDR1 is MNHEY and CDR2 is SVGEGT in the germline V gene. The CDR3 loop spans 12 amino acids. Here the CDR3 reads CASCTRGQPQHF. The CDR3, as DNA: TGTGCCAGCTGCACCAGGGGCCAGCCCCAGCATTTT.

This clonotype showed up just a few times. The chain has TRBV20-1 and TRBJ2-7; a possible D gene is TRBD2 (6 bases). V was shortened by 6 bases and J by 2 bases, with 17 bases between the two germline ends. Germline values: CDR1 DFQATT, CDR2 SNEGSKA (reference sequence). CDR3 length equals 14 residues. Here the CDR3 reads CSANRGLPPYEQYF. As DNA, the CDR3 is TGCAGTGCCAATCGCGGACTACCACCCTACGAGCAGTACTTC.

The J gene is TRBJ2-4, the V gene TRBV15; D is perhaps TRBD2 (6 bases). Germline V lookup: CDR1 LNHNV, CDR2 YYDKDF (reference sequence). The CDR3 loop spans 16 amino acids. V dropped 4 bases and J dropped 1 base, with 14 bases sitting between them. This CDR3 reads CATSTPLGGAKNIQYF. The CDR3 DNA is TGTGCCACCAGCACCCCCCTAGGAGGGGCCAAAAACATTCAGTACTTC.

The V gene is TRBV7-9, the J gene TRBJ2-3, with 7 bases fitting TRBD2. With V trimmed by 1 base and J by 4 bases, 8 bases remained unmatched. Germline V gene sequence: CDR1 SEHNR, CDR2 FQNEAQ (reference sequence). The CDR3 runs 16 residues. The CDR3, as DNA: TGTGCCAGCAGCTTAGGTGAGACTAGCACGGCAGATACGCAGTATTTT. Its protein product is CASSLGETSTADTQYF.

V usage is TRBV7-7 and J usage is TRBJ2-2; D gene uncertain. The germline V and J ends were trimmed by 8 bases and 0 bases, with 13 bases remaining between them. The germline gives CDR1 SSHAT, CDR2 FNYEAQ (reference sequence). This CDR3 is 15 amino acids long. The CDR3 DNA reads TGTGCCAGCTCAGCGTCCAGTTCGAACACCGGGGAGCTGTTTTTT. Encoded protein: CASSASSSNTGELFF.

Only a few counts were recorded for this clonotype. The chain couples TRBV20-1 to TRBJ1-5; D remains ambiguous. The CDR3 has 14 amino acids. Looked up from germline, CDR1 is DFQATT and CDR2 is SNEGSKA (reference sequence). V was clipped by 8 bases and J by 2 bases, with 16 bases between them. The CDR3 reads CSHTGRKGNQPQHF. DNA for the CDR3: TGCAGTCACACGGGCCGCAAGGGCAATCAGCCCCAGCATTTT.

The chain links TRBV27 to TRBJ1-2; TRBD1 matches 8 bases. CDR1 and CDR2 from the germline V gene are MNHEY and SMNVEV (reference sequence). After removal of 0 bases from V and 7 bases from J, the junction contained 4 bases not matched to a gene. The CDR3 sequence is 14 residues long. In DNA form, the CDR3 reads TGTGCCAGCAGTTTATCCGGGCAGGGGGCTGGCTACACCTTC. Residues: CASSLSGQGAGYTF.